The clone carrying this T cell receptor (beta chain) was found many times. Its antigen is unknown. Quantitative molecular-barcoded 5'-RACE generated the TCR beta libraries. MiXCR, applied by TCRdb to the 5' RACE reads, yields one record per CDR3 protein. Here the sample spans about 240,000 distinct CDR3 sequences, more than 9% being singletons. These data belong to a study of CD8 T cells in ankylosing spondylitis. Study-level points and caveats: Researchers reportedly found disease-linked clones significantly enriched in matched ankylosing spondylitis synovial fluid. It appeared that ankylosing spondylitis blood was characterized by a TCR beta motif of several highly homologous variants. A number of the motif variants had already been described in reactive arthritis synovial fluid and blood.

The CDR3 covers 14 residues. Trimming shortened V by 6 bases and J by 2 bases, and 10 bases separated the two germline ends. Germline V gene sequence: CDR1 MNHEY, CDR2 SMNVEV (reference sequence). This sequence was found in a male donor with ankylosing spondylitis or in good health (not recorded which). The chain has TRBV27 and TRBJ2-2, with D possibly being TRBD1 (5 bases). The source material was blood, either unsorted or a sorted T cell fraction (not recorded which). CDR3 amino acids: CASSNRRNTGELFF. The CDR3, as DNA: TGTGCCAGCAGCAACAGGAGAAACACCGGGGAGCTGTTTTTT.